One T cell receptor (beta chain) is described in this entry. Antigen: not known. Generated by immunoSEQ multiplex PCR, the TCRdb table keeps only in-frame clones and is missing some. The data contain roughly 15,000 clones, under 85% of them seen just once; the ten biggest clones take up under 1.5%. This sample stems from a study of T cells after posttransplantation cyclophosphamide. The J segment lost 4 bases and the V segment lost 0 bases, leaving 2 bases of the junction unmatched. Germline CDR1 reads SGHDT; CDR2 reads YYEEEE. This CDR3 contains 15 residues. The study, taken as a whole, reports: After PTCy, TRB diversity resembled that of CNI/methotrexate controls. Later post-transplant blood repertoires were often dominated by donor CD8+ memory clones. Blood and skin or GI T cell repertoires showed limited TRB overlap.

The receptor comes from a man aged 50 or older. Sequenced material: memory CD4+ T cells sorted from PBMCs. This chain uses TRBV5-6 with TRBJ2-5; 11 bases agree with TRBD2. CDR3: CASSLGLAGGETQYF. CDR3 coding DNA: TGTGCCAGCAGCTTGGGGCTAGCGGGAGGAGAGACCCAGTACTTC.